This T cell receptor (beta chain) was recovered during a study of control samples from healthy donors and cancer patients. Only in-frame clones appear in the TCRdb table, and some are missing; sequencing was by immunoSEQ multiplex PCR. In the table there are 110,000 to 150,000 clones, roughly 94% of which are singletons. This TCR was sampled from a man between 60 and 70 years old with colorectal cancer. The specimen was PBMCs.

The CDR3 loop reads CASSGSNQPQHF. DNA for the CDR3: TGTGCCAGCAGTGGGAGCAATCAGCCCCAGCATTTT. The rearrangement uses TRBV6-1 and TRBJ1-5; D is uncertain. Germline values: CDR1 MNHNS, CDR2 SASEGT. The length of the CDR3 is 12 residues. V was cut by 4 bases and J by 1 base, with 2 bases left in between.